Listed below are T cell receptor beta chains from one sample, sequenced in a study of cytomegalovirus exposure and HLA in healthy donors. TCRdb keeps only in-frame clones here, not all; method: immunoSEQ multiplex PCR. The sample has about 180,000 clones; almost 85% are singletons. Sequenced sample: PBMCs. All receptors derive from a girl aged 10 to 17 in good health and CMV-seropositive. Both conserved end residues are part of each CDR3. The order of the fields is clone size, CDR3 length, J gene, V gene, D gene, CDR3 protein, CDR3 DNA. A D gene is named only where the DNA matches it firmly. Clone size is given for some rows only: seen once, a few or many times, or a class if the clone is expanded.

>few|13|TRBJ2-7|TRBV27|-
CASSHRDYYEQYF
TGTGCCAGCAGTCACAGGGACTACTACGAGCAGTACTTC
>-|13|TRBJ2-7|TRBV7-9|-
CASSYRDKGEQYF
TGTGCCAGCAGCTACAGGGACAAGGGCGAGCAGTACTTC
>-|13|TRBJ1-1|TRBV4-1|TRBD1
CASSHPGQGVAFF
TGCGCCAGCAGCCATCCCGGACAGGGGGTAGCTTTCTTT
>-|16|TRBJ2-3|TRBV7-2|-
CASSLQSGGGADTQYF
TGTGCCAGCAGCTTACAATCGGGGGGCGGAGCAGATACGCAGTATTTT
>once|13|TRBJ1-1|TRBV29-1|TRBD1
CSVRTGSDTEAFF
TGCAGCGTGCGGACAGGGAGCGACACTGAAGCTTTCTTT
>-|15|TRBJ2-7|TRBV18|-
CASSPWNADSYEQYF
TGTGCCAGCTCACCGTGGAACGCGGACTCCTACGAGCAGTACTTC
>-|14|TRBJ1-2|TRBV4-1|-
CASSQEPGVYGYTF
TGCGCCAGCAGCCAAGAGCCAGGGGTCTATGGCTACACCTTC
>few|16|TRBJ2-3|TRBV11-1|TRBD2
CASSWGLAGSTDTQYF
TGTGCCAGCAGCTGGGGACTAGCGGGGAGCACAGATACGCAGTATTTT
>-|16|TRBJ2-3|TRBV9|TRBD2
CASSVGGGGYTDTQYF
TGTGCCAGCAGCGTAGGGGGCGGGGGTTACACAGATACGCAGTATTTT
>-|15|TRBJ2-3|TRBV6-4|TRBD2
CASSEAASGEDTQYF
TGTGCCAGCAGTGAAGCGGCTAGCGGGGAGGATACGCAGTATTTT
>few|14|TRBJ1-2|TRBV19|-
CASSPRTSYYGYTF
TGTGCCAGTAGTCCTCGGACATCCTACTATGGCTACACCTTC
>-|13|TRBJ1-1|TRBV9|-
CASSGPVNTEAFF
TGTGCCAGCAGCGGCCCGGTGAACACTGAAGCTTTCTTT
>-|15|TRBJ1-1|TRBV9|-
CASSARLDMNTEAFF
TGTGCCAGCAGCGCCAGACTGGACATGAACACTGAAGCTTTCTTT
>-|14|TRBJ2-1|TRBV4-1|-
CASSQNTGEDEQFF
TGCGCCAGCAGCCAAAACACAGGGGAGGATGAGCAGTTCTTC
>-|14|TRBJ1-2|TRBV30|TRBD1
CAWRSGTVNYGYTF
TGTGCCTGGAGGTCAGGGACAGTAAACTATGGCTACACCTTC
>once|15|TRBJ2-7|TRBV5-1|-
CASSLSGGARYEQYF
TGCGCCAGCAGCTTGAGTGGGGGGGCTAGGTACGAGCAGTACTTC
>-|16|TRBJ2-7|TRBV29-1|-
CSVERVDTSLLYEQYF
TGCAGCGTTGAAAGGGTGGACACTAGCTTACTCTACGAGCAGTACTTC
>-|17|TRBJ2-5|TRBV5-1|TRBD1
CASSSRTGDGGLETQYF
TGCGCCAGCAGCAGCCGGACAGGGGACGGGGGGTTAGAGACCCAGTACTTC
>-|17|TRBJ2-4|TRBV11-3|TRBD1
CASSFVDRFLAKNIQYF
TGTGCCAGCAGCTTCGTGGACAGGTTTCTAGCCAAAAACATTCAGTACTTC
>-|16|TRBJ2-1|TRBV11-2|-
CASSLVAGPTPNEQFF
TGTGCCAGCAGCTTAGTTGCGGGGCCCACCCCCAATGAGCAGTTCTTC
>-|13|TRBJ1-2|TRBV4-2|-
CASSLGQFYGYTF
TGTGCCAGCAGCCTTGGACAGTTCTATGGCTACACCTTC
>-|14|TRBJ1-1|TRBV29-1|TRBD1
CSVEGDTGGTEAFF
TGCAGCGTTGAAGGTGATACAGGGGGGACTGAAGCTTTCTTT
>few|15|TRBJ1-4|TRBV6-1|-
CASSEWEAANEKLFF
TGTGCCAGCAGTGAATGGGAGGCAGCTAATGAAAAACTGTTTTTT
>-|14|TRBJ2-7|TRBV5-6|TRBD1
CASSGPGQSYEQYF
TGTGCCAGCAGCGGACCGGGACAGTCCTACGAGCAGTACTTC
>-|13|TRBJ1-1|TRBV6-5|-
CASKDRRSTEAFF
TGTGCCAGCAAAGACAGGAGGAGCACTGAAGCTTTCTTT
>-|13|TRBJ2-7|TRBV4-2|-
CASSQDRGYEQYF
TGTGCCAGCAGCCAAGATCGGGGTTACGAGCAGTACTTC
>-|13|TRBJ1-1|TRBV6-5|-
CASSLREGTEAFF
TGTGCCAGCAGCCTCCGTGAGGGCACTGAAGCTTTCTTT
>few|16|TRBJ1-2|TRBV19|TRBD1
CASRGVTGGTNYGYTF
TGTGCCAGTAGGGGAGTGACAGGGGGCACTAACTATGGCTACACCTTC
>-|13|TRBJ1-2|TRBV19|TRBD1
CASSITGGNGYTF
TGTGCCAGTAGTATTACAGGGGGCAATGGCTACACCTTC
>once|19|TRBJ1-3|TRBV11-2|TRBD1
CASSLVTRDRGLSGNTIYF
TGTGCCAGCAGCTTAGTTACGAGGGACAGGGGCTTATCTGGAAACACCATATATTTT
>-|15|TRBJ1-1|TRBV11-3|-
CASSLEVRFNTEAFF
TGTGCCAGCAGCTTAGAAGTCAGATTCAACACTGAAGCTTTCTTT
>-|13|TRBJ1-5|TRBV7-9|-
CASSLSSAQPQHF
TGTGCCAGCAGCCTATCCTCCGCTCAGCCCCAGCATTTT
>once|14|TRBJ1-2|TRBV27|-
CASSLSRTAYGYTF
TGTGCCAGCAGTTTATCTAGGACAGCCTATGGCTACACCTTC
>-|14|TRBJ2-5|TRBV30|-
CAWSGTNKRETQYF
TGTGCCTGGAGTGGGACAAACAAACGAGAGACCCAGTACTTC
>-|16|TRBJ1-2|TRBV7-3|TRBD1
CASSSPGQGESYGYTF
TGTGCCAGCAGCTCGCCGGGACAGGGGGAAAGCTATGGCTACACCTTC
>-|15|TRBJ1-4|TRBV2|-
CAVPNPGTFGWRLFF
TGTGCCGTACCAAATCCCGGGACATTTGGTTGGAGACTGTTTTTT
>-|17|TRBJ2-3|TRBV13|TRBD2
CASSLGGGGARRDTQYF
TGTGCCAGCAGCTTAGGGGGCGGGGGGGCCCGGAGAGATACGCAGTATTTT
>-|15|TRBJ1-1|TRBV29-1|-
CSVESRQGAHTEAFF
TGCAGCGTTGAGTCTCGCCAAGGGGCTCACACTGAAGCTTTCTTT
>-|16|TRBJ1-5|TRBV5-6|-
CASSLAGGGINQPQHF
TGTGCCAGCAGCTTGGCCGGTGGAGGAATCAATCAGCCCCAGCATTTT
>-|12|TRBJ2-7|TRBV10-2|-
CASSDQGPGQYF
TGCGCCAGCAGTGACCAGGGTCCCGGGCAGTACTTC
>-|14|TRBJ2-3|TRBV18|-
CASSPPGSVDTQYF
TGTGCCAGCTCACCACCTGGCTCAGTAGATACGCAGTATTTT
>once|17|TRBJ2-3|TRBV11-3|-
CASSLGGASGYSDTQYF
TGTGCCAGCAGCTTAGGGGGGGCTAGCGGTTATTCGGATACGCAGTATTTT
>-|15|TRBJ2-5|TRBV5-4|TRBD2
CASSLGLAGLETQYF
TGTGCCAGCAGCTTGGGATTAGCGGGGCTGGAGACCCAGTACTTC
>-|16|TRBJ2-1|TRBV5-1|TRBD1
CASSFLSGGLYNEQFF
TGCGCCAGCAGCTTTTTATCAGGGGGCCTTTACAATGAGCAGTTCTTC
>-|14|TRBJ1-2|TRBV5-1|TRBD1
CASTSGTGSNGYTF
TGCGCCAGCACCTCCGGGACAGGGTCAAATGGCTACACCTTC
>few|15|TRBJ2-3|TRBV6-5|TRBD2
CASRLAGPGTDTQYF
TGTGCCAGCAGGCTAGCGGGGCCAGGCACAGATACGCAGTATTTT
>-|13|TRBJ1-1|TRBV6-5|TRBD1
CASRPRDSDEAFF
TGTGCCAGCAGACCCCGGGACAGTGACGAAGCTTTCTTT
>-|14|TRBJ1-3|TRBV29-1|-
CSVEGRGSGNTIYF
TGCAGCGTTGAAGGGCGGGGATCTGGAAACACCATATATTTT
>-|13|TRBJ1-1|TRBV2|-
CANLRDWNTEAFF
TGTGCCAACCTCCGGGACTGGAACACTGAAGCTTTCTTT
>-|13|TRBJ1-1|TRBV29-1|-
CSVGAGPNTEAFF
TGCAGCGTTGGAGCGGGTCCGAACACTGAAGCTTTCTTT
>-|15|TRBJ1-3|TRBV29-1|TRBD1
CSVDPDRGAGNTIYF
TGCAGCGTTGACCCCGACAGGGGAGCTGGAAACACCATATATTTT
>-|15|TRBJ1-2|TRBV5-5|TRBD1
CASSLAGQGYYGYTF
TGTGCCAGCAGCTTGGCGGGACAGGGCTACTATGGCTACACCTTC
>-|12|TRBJ2-7|TRBV27|-
CASRSGTLEQYF
TGTGCCAGCAGATCCGGGACACTCGAGCAGTACTTC
>-|16|TRBJ1-6|TRBV27|-
CASSRQSSSYNSPLHF
TGTGCCAGCAGTAGACAGTCGAGCTCCTATAATTCACCCCTCCACTTT
>-|16|TRBJ1-2|TRBV11-2|-
CASSLAGTGRIYGYTF
TGTGCCAGCAGCTTAGCCGGAACAGGGCGTATCTATGGCTACACCTTC
>-|16|TRBJ1-4|TRBV4-1|-
CASSRLRGTWAVKLFF
TGCGCCAGCAGCCGTCTCAGGGGAACGTGGGCGGTAAAACTGTTTTTT
>-|13|TRBJ1-2|TRBV5-1|-
CASSPGTNYGYTF
TGCGCCAGCAGCCCCGGGACAAACTATGGCTACACCTTC
>-|17|TRBJ2-2|TRBV7-9|-
CASSPIIGLANTGELFF
TGTGCCAGCAGCCCAATTATAGGACTCGCGAACACCGGGGAGCTGTTTTTT
>-|14|TRBJ1-6|TRBV6-5|-
CASSYGKGVSPLHF
TGTGCCAGCAGTTACGGAAAGGGGGTCTCACCCCTCCACTTT
>few|15|TRBJ2-1|TRBV19|TRBD2
CASRVGSGAYNEQFF
TGTGCCAGTAGGGTTGGTAGCGGGGCCTACAATGAGCAGTTCTTC